This T cell receptor beta chain was obtained from a study of T cell responses to AZD1222 COVID-19 vaccine. Overall study results and limits: The donor cohort was predominantly white British with a female majority, and clonal diversity may have been underestimated.

Generated by immunoSEQ multiplex PCR, the TCRdb table keeps only in-frame clones and is missing some. The table has over 150,000 clones, roughly 88% seen once. On this clone: Its target is not known.

This receptor was obtained from an adult who received the AZD1222 COVID-19 vaccine. The material was peripheral blood, obtained 28 days after the second AZD1222 dose.

The CDR3 is CASSSTGTRRGEQFF. CDR3 nucleotide sequence: TGTGCCAGCAGCTCTACCGGGACTAGGAGGGGTGAGCAGTTCTTC. The chain combines TRBV7-2 with TRBJ2-1; TRBD2 agrees at 8 bases. J gave up 9 bases and V 4 bases, and 11 bases lay outside the gene matches. CDR3 length equals 15 residues. Germline V lookup: CDR1 SGHTA, CDR2 FQGNSA.